This T cell receptor (beta chain) was captured by sequencing in a study of T cells in Graves' hyperthyroidism and ophthalmopathy. The TCR beta CDR3 regions underwent amplification using RNA transcripts as the source. First-round RT-PCR with HTBI primers amplified the TCR CDR3 region. TCRdb recomputed calls from the multiplex PCR reads with MiXCR, one row per CDR3 protein. This table holds hundreds of thousands of distinct CDR3 sequences, 45% found once. This clonotype showed up many times. Its antigen is as yet unknown. The CDR3 consists of 12 residues. V shed 6 bases and J 6 bases; nucleotides not matched to a gene: 4. From germline, CDR1 is SGHTA and CDR2 FQGNSA. The study's findings and limits: Blood samples included most of the expanded thyroid clonotypes exceeding 0.001.

Sequences were obtained from peripheral blood or thyroid tissue (not recorded which). V gene TRBV7-2 combines with J gene TRBJ2-7; TRBD1 agrees at 8 bases. The TCR sequence derives from an adult man with Graves' disease, either hyperthyroidism or ophthalmopathy (not recorded which). The CDR3 region has the DNA TGTGCCAGCAGTTCGACAGGGGTCGAGCAGTACTTC. Protein product: CASSSTGVEQYF.